The sequence of this TCR beta chain was determined in a study of cytomegalovirus exposure and HLA in healthy donors. Broader study findings: Within an earlier analysis, most TCR beta V segments proved productive either about 87% or about 30% of the time. The study listed some 160 cytomegalovirus-associated TCR beta chains. Exclusion applied to some V segments, including TRBV6-2 and TRBV6-3, as they were indistinguishable.

A remark on this clone: Its target is unknown.

Both 60 Vbeta primers and 13 Jbeta primers went into the PCR. Using immunoSEQ multiplex PCR, the repertoire was profiled, and TCRdb retains in-frame clones only, with some absent. The table lists over 80,000 clones, almost 80% of them singletons. The germline V and J ends were trimmed by 5 bases and 3 bases, with 10 bases remaining between them. CDR3 length: 12 amino acids. Germline lookup yields CDR1 SQVTM and CDR2 ANQGSEA. Healthy people donating bone marrow made up the donors. Material for sequencing was PBMCs. The sequence derives from a female donor in good health and CMV-seronegative. This chain uses TRBV29-1 with TRBJ1-2, with a possible D match to TRBD1 (5 bases). CDR3 in amino acids: CSVSGADYGYTF. The CDR3 nucleotides are TGCAGCGTTTCTGGGGCAGACTATGGCTACACCTTC.